This T cell receptor beta chain was identified during a study of early T cells in non-severe SARS-CoV-2 infection. This clonotype was observed at least ten times. TCRdb fed the 5' RACE reads into MiXCR, producing one record per CDR3 protein. The profile shows about 67,000 distinct CDR3 sequences, around 10% of them singletons. The V gene's germline CDR1 is MNHEY and CDR2 SMNVEV (reference sequence). This CDR3 spans 16 amino acids. Trimming left V 2 bases short and J 6 bases short, with 20 bases between. Sequencing was done on a sample of whole blood. This receptor was identified in an adult who was a healthcare worker with PCR-confirmed SARS-CoV-2 infection or an uninfected control (not recorded which). The chain uses TRBV27 and TRBJ2-7; D gene ambiguous. The CDR3 DNA sequence: TGTGCCAGCAGTTTAGGGCCCCCTCCGATGGGCAGCGAGCAGTACTTC. This translates into CASSLGPPPMGSEQYF.